This T cell receptor beta chain was sequenced for a study of T cells expressing NK-cell markers. About the research overall: Researchers got TCR beta repertoires out of sorted CD3+CD56+NKG2C+, CD3+CD56+NKG2C- and CD3+CD56-NKG2C+ T cells. Just one sequenced donor of eight was HCMV-seronegative, while seven were seropositive. Overall study findings and caveats: In a handful of donors, dominant NKG2C+ clonotypes were roughly 1.0-8% of CD8+ T cells.

Germline loops: CDR1 MNHNS, CDR2 SASEGT. The CDR3 is 13 residues long. As the method of synthesis, 5'RACE template switching with UMIs yielded TCR beta cDNA. TCRdb re-analyzed the 5' RACE reads; it lists each CDR3 protein once, without DNA. The listing records 250,000 or so distinct CDR3 sequences. On this clonotype itself: Its antigen is still unknown.

The chain has TRBV6-1 and TRBJ1-2; as DNA is missing, the TRBD1 call by TCRdb cannot be tested. The receptor was isolated from a woman aged 18 to 75 in good health. The sequencing sample was made of blood T cells: a sorted CD56 or NKG2C T cell subset, CD4+ or CD8+ T cells, or bulk PBMC T cells (not recorded which). CDR3: CASSPDRVYGYTF.